Given below is one T cell receptor (beta chain) in context. The sample originates from a study of blood T cell repertoires in COVID-19. Study information: Sites in the United States, Italy and Spain provided acute and convalescent COVID-19 samples. PBMCs, B-cell-depleted T cells, or T cells were the source of the cDNA or gDNA that made up the material.

Measured with immunoSEQ multiplex PCR; TCRdb has only the in-frame clones, and not every one. The table includes roughly 100,000 clones, about 75% detected once. Germline V gene data show CDR1 as KGHSH and CDR2 as LQKENI. CDR3 length: 14 residues. Trimming took 2 bases from V and 2 from J, leaving 9 bases between them. The chain recombines TRBV18 with TRBJ2-5; D uncertain. The sequence was collected from a woman older than 75 with acute or convalescent COVID-19. The specimen was peripheral blood. The CDR3 DNA reads TGTGCCAGCTCACCAGGCCTAGATCAAGAGACCCAGTACTTC. Protein: CASSPGLDQETQYF. Combining the CDR3 with reference TRBV18 and TRBJ2-5 gives the whole variable domain NAGVMQNPRHLVRRRGQEARLRCSPMKGHSHVYWYRQLPEEGLKFMVYLQKENIIDESGMPKERFSAEFPKEGPSILRIQQVVRGDSAAYFCASSPGLDQETQYFGPGTRLLVL.